Detailed here is one T cell receptor (beta chain). Antigen: not known. This sample is part of a study of T cell repertoires in cytomegalovirus infection. TCRdb passed the reads through MiXCR, listing each CDR3 protein once. The data contain 450,000 to 550,000 distinct CDR3 sequences, under 55% of them singletons. V was pared by 4 bases and J by 6 bases, with 13 bases between. The CDR3 contains 13 residues. Germline-derived CDR1 and CDR2 are LNHDA and SQIVND (reference sequence). This chain uses TRBV19 with TRBJ2-7; possibly TRBD1 for D (7 bases). The TCR sequence derives from a human donor in good health (CMV status not recorded). Some clones in this sample may be carry-over from other donors' samples. The input for sequencing was cultured PBMCs, taken from culture after CMV antigen stimulation. CDR3 protein: CASSTRQGGEQYF. The CDR3 coding sequence is TGTGCCAGTAGTACCCGACAGGGAGGCGAGCAGTACTTC.